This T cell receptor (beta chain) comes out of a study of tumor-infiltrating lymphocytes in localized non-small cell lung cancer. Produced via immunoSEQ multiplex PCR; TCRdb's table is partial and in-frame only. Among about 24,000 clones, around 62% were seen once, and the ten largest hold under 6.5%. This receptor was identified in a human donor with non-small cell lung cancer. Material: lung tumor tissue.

As DNA, the CDR3 is TGCGCCAGCAGCTTGGATCCTCAGGGGGTAGCAGATACGCAGTATTTT. It is translated as CASSLDPQGVADTQYF. The chain uses TRBV5-1 and TRBJ2-3, with TRBD1 identical over 7 bases. The junction had 8 bases not matched to a gene; V was cut back by 0 bases and J by 4 bases. The CDR3 loop spans 16 amino acids. Germline CDR1 SGHRS, CDR2 YFSETQ.